This T cell receptor (beta chain) is from a study of PD-L1 blockade in urothelial cancer. Background on the study: The authors examined blood 3 weeks (second dose) and 6 weeks after treatment start. A median approximately 150,000 T cells were found in blood samples.

TCRdb keeps only in-frame clones here, not all; method: immunoSEQ multiplex PCR. The sample lists some 30,000 clones; about 88% were seen once. Patients had urothelial carcinoma that was locally advanced or metastatic. Germline trimming cut 6 bases from V and 2 bases from J; bases unmatched to any gene: 13. The V gene's germline CDR1 is MNHEY and CDR2 SMNVEV (reference sequence). CDR3 length equals 18 residues. The sample was PBMCs, taken around atezolizumab (anti-PD-L1) treatment. The TCR comes from a man aged 45 to 65 with urothelial cancer. V and J are TRBV27 and TRBJ1-4; 9 nucleotides agree with TRBD1. The CDR3, as DNA: TGTGCCAGCAGGGTGCCGGGGGACAGGGTGGATACTAATGAAAAACTGTTTTTT. Protein product: CASRVPGDRVDTNEKLFF. The full variable domain, in which reference TRBV27 and TRBJ1-4 provide the parts outside the CDR3, is EAQVTQNPRYLITVTGKKLTVTCSQNMNHEYMSWYRQDPGLGLRQIYYSMNVEVTDKGDVPEGYKVSRKEKRNFPLILESPSPNQTSLYFCASRVPGDRVDTNEKLFFGSGTQLSVL.